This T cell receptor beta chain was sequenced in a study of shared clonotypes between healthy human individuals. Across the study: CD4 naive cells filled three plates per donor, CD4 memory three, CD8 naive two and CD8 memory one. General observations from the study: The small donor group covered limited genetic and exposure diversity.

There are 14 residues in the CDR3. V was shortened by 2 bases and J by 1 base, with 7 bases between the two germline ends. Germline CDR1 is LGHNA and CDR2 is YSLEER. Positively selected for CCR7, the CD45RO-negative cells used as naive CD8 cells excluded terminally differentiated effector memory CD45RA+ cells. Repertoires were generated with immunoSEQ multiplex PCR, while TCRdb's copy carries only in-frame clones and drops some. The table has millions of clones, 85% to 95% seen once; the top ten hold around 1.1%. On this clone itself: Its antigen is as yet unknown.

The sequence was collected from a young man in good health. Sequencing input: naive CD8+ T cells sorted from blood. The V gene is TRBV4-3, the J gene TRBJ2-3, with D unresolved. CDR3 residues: CASSQLGGTDTQYF. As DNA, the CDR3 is TGCGCCAGCAGCCAACTTGGAGGCACAGATACGCAGTATTTT.